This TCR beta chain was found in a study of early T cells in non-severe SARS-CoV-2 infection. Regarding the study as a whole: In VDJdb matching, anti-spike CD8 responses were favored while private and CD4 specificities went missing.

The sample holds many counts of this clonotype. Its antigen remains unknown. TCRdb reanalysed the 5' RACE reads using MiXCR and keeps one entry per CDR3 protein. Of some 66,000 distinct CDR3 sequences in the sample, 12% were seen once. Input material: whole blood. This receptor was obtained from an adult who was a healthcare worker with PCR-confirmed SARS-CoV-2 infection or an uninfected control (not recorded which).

The CDR3 DNA sequence: TGTGCCAGCAGTGCCCAGGGGATGGGCAATCAGCCCCAGCATTTT. Its translation: CASSAQGMGNQPQHF. The chain carries TRBV28 and TRBJ1-5; the D gene is possibly TRBD1 (6 bases). Germline CDR1 reads MDHEN; CDR2 reads SYDVKM. CDR3 size: 15 residues. V dropped 5 bases and J dropped 2 bases, with 13 bases sitting between them.